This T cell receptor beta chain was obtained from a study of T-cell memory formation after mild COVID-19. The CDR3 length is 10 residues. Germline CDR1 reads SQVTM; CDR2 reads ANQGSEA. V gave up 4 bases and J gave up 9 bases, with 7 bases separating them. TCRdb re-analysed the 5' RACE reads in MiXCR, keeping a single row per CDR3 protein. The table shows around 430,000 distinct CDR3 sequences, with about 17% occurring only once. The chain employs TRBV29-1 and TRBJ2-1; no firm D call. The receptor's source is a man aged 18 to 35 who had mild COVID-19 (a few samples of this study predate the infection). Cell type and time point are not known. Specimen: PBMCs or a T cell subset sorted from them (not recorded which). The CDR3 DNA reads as TGCAGCGTTGGCCCCACTGAGCAGTTCTTC. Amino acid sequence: CSVGPTEQFF.